The 25 T cell receptor beta chains presented below share a single source sample, sequenced in a study of CD8+ T cells in alopecia areata. RNA, once extracted, was reverse transcribed into cDNA for use as the sequencing template. Using immunoSEQ multiplex PCR, the repertoire was profiled, and TCRdb retains in-frame clones only, with some absent. The sample has 89,000 or so clones; roughly 51% are singletons. The source material was NKG2D-high CD8+ T cells sorted from blood. The receptors here all came from a human donor with alopecia areata.

This rearrangement joins TRBV18 to TRBJ2-5; tentative D call: TRBD2 (6 bases). The CDR3 contains 17 residues. V was trimmed by 1 base and J by 4 bases, leaving 19 bases between them. CDR1 KGHSH and CDR2 LQKENI come from the germline V gene. The CDR3 DNA reads TGTGCCAGCTCACCACTGTCGTCGGACTACCTCGCAGAGACCCAGTACTTC. This codes for CASSPLSSDYLAETQYF.

The rearrangement uses TRBV9 and TRBJ1-1; 8 bases align to TRBD1. Looked up from germline, CDR1 is SGDLS and CDR2 is YYNGEE. The CDR3 is 13 residues long. V gave up 4 bases and J gave up 5 bases; unmatched junction bases: 4. The CDR3: CASSPDRATEAFF. CDR3 nucleotides: TGTGCCAGCAGCCCGGACAGGGCGACTGAAGCTTTCTTT.

This clone has more than one count but fewer than ten. This chain links TRBV29-1 with TRBJ2-7, with 8 nucleotides matching TRBD2. Germline V CDR1 and CDR2: SQVTM, ANQGSEA. J was trimmed by 3 bases and V by 0 bases; bases with no gene match: 10. The CDR3 consists of 16 residues. The CDR3 loop is CSVEDRSLAGIYEQYF. As DNA, the CDR3 is TGCAGCGTTGAAGATCGTAGCCTAGCGGGTATCTACGAGCAGTACTTC.

In the case of this clone: Other DNA sequences in the same sample also yield this CDR3. The rearrangement links TRBV4-1 to TRBJ2-1; D is uncertain. This CDR3 comprises 13 residues. Looked up from germline, CDR1 is MGHRA and CDR2 is YSYEKL. Trimming shortened V by 0 bases and J by 7 bases, and 7 bases separated the two germline ends. CDR3 in DNA: TGCGCCAGCAGCCAAGATCCGGGTAATGAGCAGTTCTTC. Its translation: CASSQDPGNEQFF.

The chain couples TRBV27 to TRBJ2-7; D call uncertain. This CDR3 region has 15 residues. The V end was cut by 8 bases, the J end by 5 bases, with 22 bases between. Germline lookup yields CDR1 MNHEY and CDR2 SMNVEV (reference sequence). The CDR3 reads CASGQDGGILNEQYF. The CDR3 nucleotides are TGTGCCAGCGGCCAGGACGGCGGAATTTTGAACGAGCAGTACTTC.

The chain uses TRBV15 and TRBJ2-3; D gene ambiguous. Trimming left V 0 bases short and J 7 bases short, with 14 bases between. CDR1 and CDR2 (germline): LNHNV, YYDKDF (reference sequence). The CDR3 is 15 amino acids. CDR3 residues: CATSRDLQSGNTQYF. The CDR3 DNA is TGTGCCACCAGCAGAGATTTACAGTCGGGCAATACGCAGTATTTT. The full variable domain, completed using reference TRBV15 and TRBJ2-3, is DAMVIQNPRYQVTQFGKPVTLSCSQTLNHNVMYWYQQKSSQAPKLLFHYYDKDFNNEADTPDNFQSRRPNTSFCFLDIRSPGLGDTAMYLCATSRDLQSGNTQYFGPGTRLTVL.

The chain links TRBV29-1 to TRBJ2-6; 9 positions agree with TRBD1. Germline loops: CDR1 SQVTM, CDR2 ANQGSEA. The CDR3 extends over 16 amino acids. The V segment lost 5 bases and the J segment 4 bases; nucleotides outside the gene matches: 9. This CDR3 is CSVPAGQGPGANVLTF. The CDR3 coding sequence is TGCAGCGTTCCAGCGGGACAGGGTCCGGGGGCCAACGTCCTGACTTTC. The complete variable domain, with remaining parts taken from reference TRBV29-1 and TRBJ2-6, reads SAVISQKPSRDICQRGTSLTIQCQVDSQVTMMFWYRQQPGQSLTLIATANQGSEATYESGFVIDKFPISRPNLTFSTLTVSNMSPEDSSIYLCSVPAGQGPGANVLTFGAGSRLTVL.

This chain links TRBV30 with TRBJ2-7; possible D gene TRBD2, 6 bases. Germline CDR1 reads GTSNPN; CDR2 reads SVGIG (reference sequence). Trimming pared 3 bases from V and 1 base from J, leaving 10 bases between. This CDR3 contains 13 residues. DNA for the CDR3: TGTGCCTGGAGCTGGGGGACTTCCTACGAGCAGTACTTC. This gives the protein CAWSWGTSYEQYF.

This rearrangement joins TRBV4-2 to TRBJ2-3; possible D gene TRBD2, 5 bases. CDR1 LGHNA and CDR2 YNFKEQ come from the germline V gene. The CDR3 runs to 15 residues. V lost 1 base to trimming and J lost 2 bases, with 10 bases between them. Here the CDR3 reads CASSQVDGDTDTQYF. As DNA, the CDR3 is TGTGCCAGCAGCCAAGTAGACGGGGACACAGATACGCAGTATTTT.

V is TRBV6-5 and J is TRBJ2-3, with D unclear. CDR1 is MNHEY and CDR2 is SVGAGI in the germline V gene. This CDR3 comprises 14 residues. V was pared by 4 bases and J by 1 base, with 9 bases between. The CDR3 loop reads CASSFTQRTDTQYF. CDR3 DNA: TGTGCCAGCAGTTTTACACAGCGCACAGATACGCAGTATTTT.

Comment on this clone: Other DNA sequences of this sample code for an identical CDR3. The chain recombines TRBV29-1 with TRBJ2-2; D may be TRBD1 (5 bases). Trimming cost V 3 bases and J 1 base, with 6 bases left between them. Looked up from germline, CDR1 is SQVTM and CDR2 is ANQGSEA. The CDR3 is 13 amino acids. The CDR3 DNA reads TGCAGCGTTGAGCAGGGGAACACCGGGGAGCTGTTTTTT. It translates to CSVEQGNTGELFF.

Only a few counts were recorded for this clone. V usage is TRBV25-1 and J usage is TRBJ2-7, with unresolved D. V lost 6 bases, J lost 6 bases, and 6 bases lay in between. The CDR3 totals 10 residues. Germline CDR1 reads MGHDK; CDR2 reads SYGVNS. The CDR3: CASRAGEQYF. The CDR3 DNA reads as TGTGCCAGCAGGGCAGGCGAGCAGTACTTC.

There are a few counts of this clone. The V and J genes are TRBV29-1 and TRBJ2-2; no firm D call. CDR3 length equals 13 residues. Germline lookup yields CDR1 SQVTM and CDR2 ANQGSEA. V lost 3 bases to trimming and J lost 2 bases, with 7 bases between them. CDR3 in amino acids: CSVDGLNTGELFF. CDR3 coding DNA: TGCAGCGTTGATGGGCTTAACACCGGGGAGCTGTTTTTT.

For the CDR3, the DNA is TGCGCCAGCAGCCAAGAGAACACCGGGGAGCTGTTTTTT. This sequence encodes CASSQENTGELFF. The J gene is TRBJ2-2, the V gene TRBV4-1, with unresolved D. V lost 0 bases to trimming and J lost 1 base, with 0 bases between them. Germline V gives CDR1 MGHRA, CDR2 YSYEKL. The CDR3 contains 13 residues.

The chain uses TRBV11-2 and TRBJ2-4, with D unclear. Trimming cost V 3 bases and J 7 bases, with 16 bases left between them. The CDR3 consists of 15 residues. Germline lookup yields CDR1 SGHAT and CDR2 FQNNGV. CDR3 loop: CASSLSPDVLNIQYF. The CDR3 DNA reads TGTGCCAGCAGCTTGTCCCCGGACGTGCTTAACATTCAGTACTTC.

V is TRBV25-1 and J is TRBJ2-7; 7 bases match TRBD1. The CDR3 extends over 15 amino acids. The J segment lost 0 bases and the V segment lost 3 bases, leaving 5 bases of the junction unmatched. Germline V gives CDR1 MGHDK, CDR2 SYGVNS. Written as DNA, the CDR3 is TGTGCCAGCAGTGATGGGACAGCTTACTCCTACGAGCAGTACTTC. As protein: CASSDGTAYSYEQYF.

The chain has TRBV5-7 and TRBJ2-2; D gene uncertain. TRBV5-7 qualifies as an ORF whose function is uncertain. The CDR3 is 15 amino acids. V shed 0 bases and J shed 0 bases, with 6 bases lying between them. CDR3 sequence reads: CASSLVYTNTGELFF. The CDR3, as DNA: TGTGCCAGCAGCTTGGTTTACACGAACACCGGGGAGCTGTTTTTT.

The CDR3 bases are TGCAGCGTTGGTCCCCCGATGGACAGGGGGGTGGGCAATGAGCAGTTCTTC. Translation gives CSVGPPMDRGVGNEQFF. This chain connects TRBV29-1 to TRBJ2-1; 10 nucleotides line up with TRBD1. The CDR3 spans 17 residues. Germline CDR1 reads SQVTM; CDR2 reads ANQGSEA. The V and J ends lost 4 bases and 6 bases, in that order; junction bases with no gene match: 15.

This clone was seen more than once but under ten times. The chain joins TRBV7-9 to TRBJ2-7; D uncertain. V dropped 4 bases and J dropped 3 bases, with 19 bases sitting between them. CDR1 and CDR2 from the germline V gene are SEHNR and FQNEAQ (reference sequence). The CDR3 is 16 residues long. The CDR3 nucleotides read TGTGCCAGCAGCTCCCTTCCCGGACGGAGTAGCTACGAGCAGTACTTC. Translated, it gives CASSSLPGRSSYEQYF.

The genes are TRBV4-1 and TRBJ2-5; 11 nucleotides align to TRBD2. Germline CDR1 MGHRA, CDR2 YSYEKL. V lost 3 bases to trimming and J lost 2 bases; unmatched junction nucleotides: 5. The CDR3 is made up of 16 amino acids. Written as DNA, the CDR3 is TGCGCCAGCAGCCAGGATGGACTAGCGGGTCAAGAGACCCAGTACTTC. Translation gives CASSQDGLAGQETQYF.

This clone appeared a few times. This chain's CDR3 is CASSLYPGQGAAGANVLTF. The CDR3 DNA is TGTGCCAGCAGTTTGTACCCGGGACAGGGGGCAGCTGGGGCCAACGTCCTGACTTTC. The chain has TRBV28 and TRBJ2-6; TRBD1 matches at 12 bases. The junction had 8 bases not matched to a gene; V was cut back by 3 bases and J by 2 bases. CDR3 length equals 19 residues. CDR1 and CDR2 from the germline V gene are MDHEN and SYDVKM.

The chain recombines TRBV29-1 with TRBJ2-7, with D perhaps matching TRBD1 (6 bases). The CDR3 has 15 residues. Germline V CDR1 and CDR2: SQVTM, ANQGSEA. V dropped 0 bases and J dropped 2 bases, with 14 bases sitting between them. CDR3 protein: CSVEDVGRGPYEQYF. Written as DNA, the CDR3 is TGCAGCGTTGAAGATGTAGGCAGGGGCCCCTACGAGCAGTACTTC.

J is TRBJ2-1 and V is TRBV5-6; 10 bases map to TRBD2. This CDR3 region has 15 residues. In germline, CDR1 is SGHDT, CDR2 YYEEEE. After removal of 0 bases from V and 10 bases from J, the junction contained 7 bases not matched to a gene. CDR3 loop: CASSLVSGGAAEQFF. CDR3 bases: TGTGCCAGCAGCTTGGTGAGCGGGGGGGCCGCGGAGCAGTTCTTC.

In regard to this clone: The DNA is left out, because the CDR3 cannot be placed on it with certainty; the CDR3 is given as TCRdb lists it. The chain couples TRBV10-3 to TRBJ2-2; the tabulated D call, TRBD1, remains unverified against the DNA. CDR1 is ENHRY and CDR2 is SYGVKD in the germline V gene. The CDR3 sequence runs 15 residues, both termini included. This CDR3 reads CATFGSGQQTGELFF.

This rearrangement joins TRBV2 to TRBJ1-1; 7 bases line up with TRBD1. Losses at the gene ends were 7 bases for V and 0 bases for J; bases not matched to a gene: 5. The CDR3 loop spans 14 amino acids. Germline V gene data show CDR1 as SNHLY and CDR2 as FYNNEI. The CDR3, as DNA: TGTGCCAGCACTTTGACAGGGATGAACACTGAAGCTTTCTTT. It encodes CASTLTGMNTEAFF.